This paragraph covers one T cell receptor (beta chain) sequence. Authors' methods: Amplification of reference gene primers was used by the study to estimate nucleated cell counts. This table comes from immunoSEQ multiplex PCR, and its TCRdb copy is limited to in-frame clones, with some not included. That table furnishes V, J and clone size, whereas the DNA furnished D and trimming. This table holds around 250,000 clones, roughly nine tenths found once. The data stem from a study of blood T cell repertoires in COVID-19. Study-wide context: Researchers got acute and convalescent COVID-19 samples from the United States, Italy and Spain. Sources were T cells, B-cell-depleted T cells, or PBMCs; the material itself was cDNA or gDNA.

Germline CDR1 reads SEHNR; CDR2 reads FQNEAQ (reference sequence). The CDR3 loop spans 15 amino acids. Between the trimmed V and J ends, which lost 3 bases and 8 bases, there was a span of 16 bases. The specimen was peripheral blood. The chain is built from TRBV7-9 and TRBJ2-2; D may be TRBD1 (5 bases). This receptor was identified in a woman aged 40 to 50 who had recovered from COVID-19. The CDR3 reads CASSFDSSRAGELFF. In nucleotides, the CDR3 is TGTGCCAGCAGCTTCGACAGCTCTAGAGCGGGGGAGCTGTTTTTT.